One T cell receptor (beta chain) is described in this entry. Its specificity is unknown. Trimming removed 2 bases from V and 3 bases from J, with 5 bases in between. CDR1 SGHNT and CDR2 YYREEE come from the germline V gene (reference sequence). The CDR3 extends over 12 amino acids. These data are taken from a study of cytotoxic CD8 clonotypes in ibrutinib-treated CLL. General study results and limits: The study found baseline clonality above age-matched healthy donors, tracking circulating CD8+ T-cell counts.

Profiling relied on immunoSEQ multiplex PCR, and the TCRdb table lists in-frame clones only, not all of them. The sample has approximately 35,000 clones, 71% seen once. V is TRBV5-4 and J is TRBJ1-2; D unresolved. The specimen comprised PBMCs, sampled at disease progression, from a patient treated with ibrutinib. This clonotype was obtained from a human donor with chronic lymphocytic leukemia. The CDR3 DNA reads as TGTGCCAGCAGCTTAGCAGACTATGGCTACACCTTC. This codes for CASSLADYGYTF.